This entry lists 22 T cell receptor beta chains sequenced from one sample in a study of long-term antiretroviral therapy in people with HIV. Sequencing used immunoSEQ v3.0 at survey level. This table comes from immunoSEQ multiplex PCR, and its TCRdb copy is limited to in-frame clones, with some not included. The sample contains 20,000 to 30,000 clones, about 79% of which appear only once. The sample here was unsorted PBMCs, taken 3 years after starting antiretroviral therapy. These receptors came from a man aged 50-60 years with HIV.

J is TRBJ2-7 and V is TRBV30, with D perhaps assigned TRBD1 or TRBD2 (5 bases each). The CDR3 is made up of 14 amino acids. Per the germline V gene, CDR1 is GTSNPN and CDR2 is SVGIG (reference sequence). V lost 2 bases and J lost 4, with 15 bases in between. The CDR3 nucleotides read TGTGCCTGGAGTCCCGGGACCGAAACATACGAGCAGTACTTC. Its translation is CAWSPGTETYEQYF.

In its sample, this clone is medium-sized. This sequence joins TRBV30 and TRBJ1-1, with TRBD1 as a possible D gene (5 bases). In germline, CDR1 is GTSNPN, CDR2 SVGIG (reference sequence). V was shortened by 2 bases and J by 5 bases, with 12 bases between the two germline ends. The CDR3 length is 13 residues. CDR3 sequence reads: CAWSFTGDTEAFF. CDR3 bases: TGTGCCTGGAGTTTTACAGGAGATACTGAAGCTTTCTTT.

This chain links TRBV4-1 with TRBJ2-1; D unresolved. Germline V gene data show CDR1 as MGHRA and CDR2 as YSYEKL. V shed 0 bases and J shed 6 bases, with 9 bases lying between them. The CDR3 has 14 amino acids. Written as DNA, the CDR3 is TGCGCCAGCAGCCAAGATCCACGAGGCAATGAGCAGTTCTTC. Its protein is CASSQDPRGNEQFF.

This sequence joins TRBV10-2 and TRBJ2-1, with 9 positions matching TRBD1. With 7 bases clipped from V and 4 bases from J, the junction kept 5 bases outside the gene matches. CDR1 WSHSY and CDR2 SAAADI come from the germline V gene. The CDR3 contains 14 residues. The CDR3 DNA sequence: TGCGCCAGCAATCCGGGACAGGGATACAATGAGCAGTTCTTC. Translation: CASNPGQGYNEQFF.

This chain links TRBV6-5 with TRBJ2-3; D is undetermined. The CDR3 totals 15 residues. In germline, CDR1 is MNHEY, CDR2 SVGAGI. The ends were cut back, 2 bases at V and 9 bases at J, with 18 bases in the middle. CDR3 bases: TGTGCCAGCAGTTACGGAAACGGCTTGGGTGGGACGCAGTATTTT. Encoded protein: CASSYGNGLGGTQYF.

This clone has a handful of counts. The chain has TRBV7-2 and TRBJ2-1, with D perhaps assigned TRBD1 or TRBD2 (5 bases each). The V end was cut by 5 bases, the J end by 13 bases, with 21 bases between. The CDR3 extends over 14 amino acids. The germline V gene has CDR1 SGHTA and CDR2 FQGNSA. As DNA, the CDR3 is TGTGCCAGCAGCATAGACCGGGACGCCTTCCCCCAGTTCTTC. Protein product: CASSIDRDAFPQFF. The whole variable domain, remainder taken from reference TRBV7-2 and TRBJ2-1, is GAGVSQSPSNKVTEKGKDVELRCDPISGHTALYWYRQSLGQGLEFLIYFQGNSAPDKSGLPSDRFSAERTGGSVSTLTIQRTQQEDSAVYLCASSIDRDAFPQFFGPGTRLTVL.

This chain uses TRBV4-3 with TRBJ2-7, with TRBD2 matching over 10 bases. The CDR3 is 15 amino acids. V dropped 0 bases and J dropped 4; count of bases not matched to a gene: 3. The germline V gene has CDR1 LGHNA and CDR2 YSLEER. CDR3 sequence reads: CASSQDKRGGYEQYF. CDR3 nucleotide sequence: TGCGCCAGCAGCCAAGATAAGCGGGGGGGATACGAGCAGTACTTC.

The V gene is TRBV6-5, the J gene TRBJ1-5, with a tentative D call TRBD1 (6 bases). Deletions cut 7 bases from V and 1 base from J, with 11 bases between. CDR3 length equals 14 residues. Germline V lookup: CDR1 MNHEY, CDR2 SVGAGI. CDR3: CASMGGQSNQPQHF. The CDR3 DNA sequence: TGTGCCAGCATGGGGGGCCAAAGCAATCAGCCCCAGCATTTT.

The J gene is TRBJ1-1, the V gene TRBV7-2; D remains ambiguous. V lost 0 bases and J lost 0, with 14 bases in between. The CDR3 consists of 17 residues. Germline CDR1 reads SGHTA; CDR2 reads FQGNSA. CDR3 amino acids: CASSLALGPVMNTEAFF. The CDR3 coding sequence is TGTGCCAGCAGCTTAGCGCTTGGGCCGGTAATGAACACTGAAGCTTTCTTT.

The chain carries TRBV9 and TRBJ1-3, with a tentative D call TRBD1 (5 bases). CDR1 is SGDLS, CDR2 YYNGEE, per germline. V gave up 0 bases and J gave up 2 bases, with 6 bases separating them. This CDR3 is built from 14 residues. In DNA, the CDR3 is TGTGCCAGCAGCGTAGGGGGGGCTGGAAACACCATATATTTT. This encodes CASSVGGAGNTIYF.

The rearrangement uses TRBV7-6 and TRBJ1-1; TRBD1 aligns across 8 bases. This CDR3 contains 13 residues. V shed 5 bases, J shed 7 bases, and the junction held 6 bases outside the gene matches. Germline V CDR1 and CDR2: SGHVS, FNYEAQ. CDR3 DNA sequence: TGTGCCAGCAGCCCGAGGACAGGGCTTGAAGCTTTCTTT. It specifies CASSPRTGLEAFF.

V usage is TRBV25-1 and J usage is TRBJ2-3; 8 nucleotides match TRBD2. V shed 4 bases, J shed 2 bases, and the junction held 11 bases outside the gene matches. The CDR3 covers 17 residues. Germline values: CDR1 MGHDK, CDR2 SYGVNS. This CDR3 is CASSASSIAGYTDTQYF. CDR3 sequence (DNA): TGTGCCAGCAGTGCCTCGTCTATAGCGGGATACACAGATACGCAGTATTTT.

In its sample, this clone was seen a few times. The chain employs TRBV6-5 and TRBJ1-4; D might be TRBD1 (6 bases). The CDR3 covers 14 residues. The germline V gene has CDR1 MNHEY and CDR2 SVGAGI. Trimming took 5 bases from V and 8 from J, leaving 15 bases between them. The DNA of the CDR3 is TGTGCCAGCAGTACGCCCCGGGACAAGGAAAAACTGTTTTTT. Translating it yields CASSTPRDKEKLFF.

This clone has just one count. V and J are TRBV7-2 and TRBJ1-4; D is perhaps TRBD1 (5 bases). Germline values: CDR1 SGHTA, CDR2 FQGNSA. Trimming took off 1 base at V and 8 bases at J, with 14 bases between the two ends. This CDR3 has 15 amino acids. The CDR3 spells CASSLEGPSGEKLFF. CDR3 in DNA: TGTGCCAGCAGCTTAGAGGGGCCCTCAGGGGAAAAACTGTTTTTT.

V is TRBV18 and J is TRBJ2-5; D perhaps matches TRBD2 (5 bases). V lost 0 bases, J lost 2 bases, and 7 bases lay in between. The germline V gene has CDR1 KGHSH and CDR2 LQKENI. The CDR3 is 14 residues long. The chain's CDR3 is CASSPPGVQETQYF. The CDR3 bases are TGTGCCAGCTCACCACCGGGAGTACAAGAGACCCAGTACTTC.

The table lists this clone with a few counts. The chain couples TRBV5-1 to TRBJ1-2; 8 bases agree with TRBD1. Germline lookup yields CDR1 SGHRS and CDR2 YFSETQ. J was trimmed by 1 base and V by 4 bases; bases with no gene match: 6. The CDR3 extends over 15 amino acids. This chain's CDR3 is CASSPTGGFNYGYTF. The DNA for the CDR3 is TGCGCCAGCAGCCCCACAGGGGGATTTAACTATGGCTACACCTTC.

In its sample, this clone was seen once. The rearrangement links TRBV5-1 to TRBJ2-1; D remains ambiguous. The germline V gene has CDR1 SGHRS and CDR2 YFSETQ. This CDR3 comprises 16 residues. Trimming shortened V by 0 bases and J by 4 bases, and 14 bases separated the two germline ends. For the CDR3, the DNA is TGCGCCAGCAGCTTGGGATCCACTTACTATTACAATGAGCAGTTCTTC. The encoded protein is CASSLGSTYYYNEQFF.

The CDR3 loop reads CASSSGTGFTGELFF. The CDR3 DNA sequence: TGTGCCAGCAGTTCCGGGACAGGGTTCACCGGGGAGCTGTTTTTT. The rearrangement links TRBV9 to TRBJ2-2; 9 bases map to TRBD1. The germline V gene has CDR1 SGDLS and CDR2 YYNGEE. There are 15 residues in the CDR3. V trimming: 5 bases; J trimming: 4 bases; junction bases outside the gene matches: 6. The variable domain in full, with the rest retrieved from reference TRBV9 and TRBJ2-2, is DSGVTQTPKHLITATGQRVTLRCSPRSGDLSVYWYQQSLDQGLQFLIQYYNGEERAKGNILERFSAQQFPDLHSELNLSSLELGDSALYFCASSSGTGFTGELFFGEGSRLTVL.

V is TRBV6-1 and J is TRBJ1-2; 8 positions agree with TRBD1. The germline V gene has CDR1 MNHNS and CDR2 SASEGT. This CDR3 is 13 amino acids long. The CDR3 protein is CALLDRVYYGYTF. The CDR3 DNA reads TGTGCGTTACTGGACAGGGTGTACTATGGCTACACCTTC.

The chain joins TRBV5-1 to TRBJ2-3, with D possibly matching TRBD1 (6 bases). The length of the CDR3 is 16 residues. The V end was cut by 0 bases, the J end by 4 bases, with 15 bases between. Germline loops: CDR1 SGHRS, CDR2 YFSETQ. The CDR3 is CASSLAVDRFADTQYF. In DNA, the CDR3 is TGCGCCAGCAGCTTGGCGGTCGACAGGTTCGCAGATACGCAGTATTTT.

V gene TRBV2 combines with J gene TRBJ1-1; TRBD1 matches 8 bases. Germline CDR1 SNHLY, CDR2 FYNNEI. Trimming cost V 6 bases and J 1 base; bases outside gene matches: 7. The CDR3 spans 15 residues. CDR3 amino acids: CASSGQGGSNTEAFF. CDR3 nucleotide sequence: TGTGCCAGCAGCGGACAGGGAGGGTCGAACACTGAAGCTTTCTTT.

This clone was counted a few times. The V gene is TRBV28, the J gene TRBJ1-5; no firm D call. V shed 5 bases and J shed 7 bases, with 15 bases lying between them. There are 14 residues in the CDR3. Per germline, CDR1 MDHEN and CDR2 SYDVKM. The CDR3: CASSLTIREQPQHF. CDR3 in DNA: TGTGCCAGCAGTCTTACTATACGGGAGCAGCCCCAGCATTTT.